This T cell receptor beta chain was sequenced in a study of regulatory T cells in long-lasting Graves disease. Study context: Persistent cases took antithyroid drugs over 5 years and stayed TSH receptor antibody positive.

As to time point: persistent/refractory GD, antithyroid drugs over 5 years with positive TRAb. There was RNA extracted from PBMCs, and the TCR library was made from it. This clonotype occurred a few times. What it binds is not known. HTBI primers from iRepertoire and Arm-PCR of CDR3 regions yielded the TCR beta libraries. TCRdb passed the multiplex PCR reads through MiXCR, listing each CDR3 protein once. The top ten hold less than 35% of the sample, which has almost 350,000 distinct CDR3 sequences, less than 20% seen once. Trimming shortened V by 3 bases and J by 3 bases, and 8 bases separated the two germline ends. CDR1 is DFQATT, CDR2 SNEGSKA, per germline (reference sequence). The CDR3 extends over 12 amino acids. Study-wide results and limits: Persistent Graves' cases showed lower TCR diversity than newly diagnosed cases. Favored usage of TRBV28, TRBJ1-2 and TRBJ2-5 was recorded in persistent disease.

This receptor was obtained from a female donor with Graves disease. Here the sequenced sample was peripheral blood mononuclear cells (PBMCs), taken when the disease was refractory, from a patient treated with antithyroid drugs. The J gene is TRBJ1-1, the V gene TRBV20-1; D ambiguous. Here the CDR3 DNA reads TGCAGTGCTAGGGCCCGCTACACTGAAGCTTTCTTT. As protein: CSARARYTEAFF.